This T cell receptor (beta chain) was identified during a study of T cell repertoires in cytomegalovirus infection. About the study: Well-studied HLA-B-restricted epitopes and recently identified HLA-C-restricted epitopes of CMV were both used in the study. Carrying CMV and the relevant HLA type showed in public TCR beta signatures.

Via MiXCR, TCRdb re-called the reads, giving one row per CDR3 protein. Of approximately 1,000,000 distinct CDR3 sequences in the sample, around 30% were seen once. This clonotype was counted a few times. Its matching antigen is unknown. The CDR3 has 14 residues. Germline-derived CDR1 and CDR2 are MGHDK and SYGVNS. Deletions cut 5 bases from V and 4 bases from J, with 12 bases between. Broader study findings: Totalled public TCR beta family frequency picked out people who carried CMV plus the relevant HLA. The ex vivo response showed dominance by HLA-C-restricted CMV-specific TCR beta clonotypes.

This rearrangement joins TRBV25-1 to TRBJ1-5; D unresolved. The TCR sequence derives from a human donor in good health (CMV status not recorded). Some clones in this sample may be carry-over from other donors' samples. The material sequenced was cultured CD8+ T cells from PBMCs, taken from culture after CMV antigen stimulation. The CDR3 protein is CASSRLPRNQPQHF. CDR3 bases: TGTGCCAGCAGTAGGCTACCGAGAAATCAGCCCCAGCATTTT.